This entry concerns a single T cell receptor (beta chain). Only in-frame clones appear in the TCRdb table, and some are missing; sequencing was by immunoSEQ multiplex PCR. The sample has some 7,100 clones, less than 65% seen once. The data derive from a study of neoadjuvant anti-PD-1 for oral cavity cancer. Study at large: Before surgery, most patients got three to four biweekly 3 mg/kg nivolumab doses.

The receptor comes from a person between 40 and 85 years old with oral cavity squamous cell carcinoma. The sequences come from tumor tissue, collected before nivolumab (anti-PD-1) treatment.

DNA for the CDR3: TGTGCCAGCAGCAGGGACAGGAGCTCCTACAATGAGCAGTTCTTC. Its translation is CASSRDRSSYNEQFF. The chain combines TRBV28 with TRBJ2-1; 8 bases agree with TRBD1. J was trimmed by 0 bases and V by 6 bases; bases with no gene match: 4. The CDR3 sequence is 15 residues long. Germline CDR1 is MDHEN and CDR2 is SYDVKM. Complete variable domain (other parts from reference TRBV28 and TRBJ2-1): DVKVTQSSRYLVKRTGEKVFLECVQDMDHENMFWYRQDPGLGLRLIYFSYDVKMKEKGDIPEGYSVSREKKERFSLILESASTNQTSMYLCASSRDRSSYNEQFFGPGTRLTVL.